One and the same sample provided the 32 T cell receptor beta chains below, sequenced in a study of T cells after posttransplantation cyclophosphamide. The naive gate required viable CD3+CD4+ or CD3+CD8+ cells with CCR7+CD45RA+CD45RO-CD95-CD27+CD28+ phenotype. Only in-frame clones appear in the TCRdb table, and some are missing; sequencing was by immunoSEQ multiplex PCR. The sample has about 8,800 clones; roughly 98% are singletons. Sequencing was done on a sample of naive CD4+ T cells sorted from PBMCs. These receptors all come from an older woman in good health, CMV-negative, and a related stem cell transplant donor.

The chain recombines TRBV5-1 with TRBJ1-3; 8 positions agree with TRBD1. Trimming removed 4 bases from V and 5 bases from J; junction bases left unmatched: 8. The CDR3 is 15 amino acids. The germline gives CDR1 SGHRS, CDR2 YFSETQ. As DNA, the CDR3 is TGCGCCAGCAGCGCAGAACAGGGGGGCCGAAACACCATATATTTT. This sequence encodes CASSAEQGGRNTIYF.

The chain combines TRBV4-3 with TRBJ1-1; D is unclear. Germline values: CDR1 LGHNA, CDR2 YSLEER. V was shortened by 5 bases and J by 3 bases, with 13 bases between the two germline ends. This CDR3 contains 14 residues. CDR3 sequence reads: CASSYARGDTEAFF. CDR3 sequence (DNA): TGCGCCAGCAGCTACGCCAGAGGAGACACTGAAGCTTTCTTT.

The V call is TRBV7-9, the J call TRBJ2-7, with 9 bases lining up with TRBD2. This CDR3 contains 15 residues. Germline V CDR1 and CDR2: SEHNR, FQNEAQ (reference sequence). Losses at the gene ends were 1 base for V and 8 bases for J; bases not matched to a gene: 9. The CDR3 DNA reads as TGTGCCAGCAGCTTAGAAGGGACTAGCTCATACCAGCAGTACTTC. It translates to CASSLEGTSSYQQYF.

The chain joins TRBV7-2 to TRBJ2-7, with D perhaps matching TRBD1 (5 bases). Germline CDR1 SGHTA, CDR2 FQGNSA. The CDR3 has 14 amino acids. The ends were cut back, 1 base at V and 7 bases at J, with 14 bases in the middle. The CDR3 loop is CASSLGGKDGEQYF. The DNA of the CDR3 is TGTGCCAGCAGCTTAGGGGGCAAGGACGGGGAGCAGTACTTC.

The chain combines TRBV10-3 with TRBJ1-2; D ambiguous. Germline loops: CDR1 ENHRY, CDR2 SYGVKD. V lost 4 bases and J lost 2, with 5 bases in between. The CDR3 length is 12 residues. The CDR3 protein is CAISGANYGYTF. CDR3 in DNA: TGTGCCATCAGTGGGGCGAACTATGGCTACACCTTC.

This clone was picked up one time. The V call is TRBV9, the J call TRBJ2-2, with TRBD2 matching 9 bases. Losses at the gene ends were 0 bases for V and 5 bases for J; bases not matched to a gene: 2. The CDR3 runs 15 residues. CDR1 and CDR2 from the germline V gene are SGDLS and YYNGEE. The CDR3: CASSVGGLATGELFF. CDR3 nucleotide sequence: TGTGCCAGCAGCGTAGGGGGACTAGCAACCGGGGAGCTGTTTTTT.

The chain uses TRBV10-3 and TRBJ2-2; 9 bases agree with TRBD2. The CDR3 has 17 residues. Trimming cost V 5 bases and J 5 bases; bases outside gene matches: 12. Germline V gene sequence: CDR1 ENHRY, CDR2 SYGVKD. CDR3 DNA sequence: TGTGCCATCAGTTCGGGACTAGCAGGGGGTTGGACCGGGGAGCTGTTTTTT. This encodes CAISSGLAGGWTGELFF.

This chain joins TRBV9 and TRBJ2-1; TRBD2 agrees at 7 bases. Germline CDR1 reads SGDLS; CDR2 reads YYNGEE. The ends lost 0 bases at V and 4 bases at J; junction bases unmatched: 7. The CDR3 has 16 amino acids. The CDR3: CASSVVGTSAYNEQFF. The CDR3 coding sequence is TGTGCCAGCAGCGTAGTAGGTACTAGCGCTTACAATGAGCAGTTCTTC.

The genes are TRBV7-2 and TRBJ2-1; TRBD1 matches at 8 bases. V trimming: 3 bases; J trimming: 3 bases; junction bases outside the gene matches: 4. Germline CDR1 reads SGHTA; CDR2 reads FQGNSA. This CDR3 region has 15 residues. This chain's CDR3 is CASSLDGTGYNEQFF. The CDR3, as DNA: TGTGCCAGCAGCTTGGACGGGACAGGCTACAATGAGCAGTTCTTC.

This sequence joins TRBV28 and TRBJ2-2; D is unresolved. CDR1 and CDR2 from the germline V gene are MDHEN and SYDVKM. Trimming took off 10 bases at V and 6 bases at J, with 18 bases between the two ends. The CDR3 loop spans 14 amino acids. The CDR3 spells CATTPTQVAGELFF. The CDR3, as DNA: TGTGCCACAACCCCGACCCAGGTGGCCGGGGAGCTGTTTTTT.

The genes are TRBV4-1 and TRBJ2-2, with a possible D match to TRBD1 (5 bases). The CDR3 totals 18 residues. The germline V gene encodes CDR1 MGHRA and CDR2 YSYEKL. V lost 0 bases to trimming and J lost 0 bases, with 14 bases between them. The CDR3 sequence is CASSQEGVRASNTGELFF. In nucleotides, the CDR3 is TGCGCCAGCAGCCAAGAAGGGGTCAGAGCTTCGAACACCGGGGAGCTGTTTTTT.

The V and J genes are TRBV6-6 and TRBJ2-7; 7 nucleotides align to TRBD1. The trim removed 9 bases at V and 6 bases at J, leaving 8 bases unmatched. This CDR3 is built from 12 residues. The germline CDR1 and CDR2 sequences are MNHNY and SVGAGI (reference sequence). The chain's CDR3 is CARRQGQSEQYV. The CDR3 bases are TGTGCCAGACGACAGGGTCAAAGCGAGCAGTACGTC.

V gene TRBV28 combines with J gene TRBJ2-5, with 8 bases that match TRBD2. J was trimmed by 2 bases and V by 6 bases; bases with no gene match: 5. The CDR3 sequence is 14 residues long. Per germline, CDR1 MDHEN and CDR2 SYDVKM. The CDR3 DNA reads TGTGCCAGCAGCCCACTAGCGGTACAAGAGACCCAGTACTTC. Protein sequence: CASSPLAVQETQYF.

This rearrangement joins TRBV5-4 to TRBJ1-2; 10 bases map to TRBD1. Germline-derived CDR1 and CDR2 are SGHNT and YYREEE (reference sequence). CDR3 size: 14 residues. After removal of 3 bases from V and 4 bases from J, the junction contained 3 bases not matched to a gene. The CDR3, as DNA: TGTGCCAGCAGCTCCGGGACAGGGGCCTATGGCTACACCTTC. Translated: CASSSGTGAYGYTF.

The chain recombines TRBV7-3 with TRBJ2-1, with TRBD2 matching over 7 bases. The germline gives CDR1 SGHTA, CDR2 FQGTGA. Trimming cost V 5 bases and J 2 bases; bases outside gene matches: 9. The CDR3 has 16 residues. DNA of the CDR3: TGTGCCAGCAGCCCGAGGACTAGTAGCCCCTACAATGAGCAGTTCTTC. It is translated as CASSPRTSSPYNEQFF.

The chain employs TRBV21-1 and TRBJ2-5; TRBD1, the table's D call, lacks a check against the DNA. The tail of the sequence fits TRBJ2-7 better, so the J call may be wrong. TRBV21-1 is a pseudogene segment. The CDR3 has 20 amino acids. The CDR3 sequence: CASSRVAARQGAILLHEQYF. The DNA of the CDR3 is TGTGCCAGCAGCAGGGTGGCCGCACGACAGGGGGCCATTCTGCTACACGAGCAGTACTTC.

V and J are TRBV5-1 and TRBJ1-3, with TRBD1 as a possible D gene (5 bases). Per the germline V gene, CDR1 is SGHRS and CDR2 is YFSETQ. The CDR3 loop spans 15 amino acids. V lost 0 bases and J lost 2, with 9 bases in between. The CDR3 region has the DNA TGCGCCAGCAGCTTGGACTCGACAGCTGGAAACACCATATATTTT. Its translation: CASSLDSTAGNTIYF.

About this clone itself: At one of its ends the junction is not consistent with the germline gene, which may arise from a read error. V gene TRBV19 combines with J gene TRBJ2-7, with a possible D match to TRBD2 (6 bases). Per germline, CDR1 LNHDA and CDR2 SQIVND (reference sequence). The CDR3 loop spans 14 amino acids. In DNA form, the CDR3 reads TGTGCCAGCAGTATAGAGTGGCGGGGACACGAGCAGTACTTC. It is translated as CASSIEWRGHEQYF.

CDR3 sequence (DNA): TGTGCCAGTAGTATAGTCCGGGGAGACAATCAGCCCCAGCATTTT. Translating gives CASSIVRGDNQPQHF. The chain combines TRBV19 with TRBJ1-5, with D uncertain. The V end was cut by 1 base, the J end by 3 bases, with 10 bases between. Per the germline V gene, CDR1 is LNHDA and CDR2 is SQIVND (reference sequence). CDR3 length equals 15 residues.

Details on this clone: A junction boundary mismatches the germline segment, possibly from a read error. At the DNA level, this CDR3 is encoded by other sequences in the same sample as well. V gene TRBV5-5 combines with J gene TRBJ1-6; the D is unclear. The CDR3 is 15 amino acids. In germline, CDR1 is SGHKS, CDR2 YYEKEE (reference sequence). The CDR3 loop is CASSPPGGFNSPLHF. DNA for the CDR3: TGTGCCAGCAGCCCCCCGGGAGGTTTTAATTCCCCCCTCCACTTT.

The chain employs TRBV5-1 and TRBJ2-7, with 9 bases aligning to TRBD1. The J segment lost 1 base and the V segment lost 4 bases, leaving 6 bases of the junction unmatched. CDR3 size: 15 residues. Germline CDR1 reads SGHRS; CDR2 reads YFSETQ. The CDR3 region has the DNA TGCGCCAGCAGCCCTGGACAGGGGTTGTCCTACGAGCAGTACTTC. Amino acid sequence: CASSPGQGLSYEQYF.

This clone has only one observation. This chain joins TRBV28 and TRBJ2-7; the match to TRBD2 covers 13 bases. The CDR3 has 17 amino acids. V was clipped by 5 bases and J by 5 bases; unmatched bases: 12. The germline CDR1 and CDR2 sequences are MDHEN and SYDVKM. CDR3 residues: CASSLIRTSGRDNEQYF. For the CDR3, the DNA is TGTGCCAGCAGTCTCATAAGGACTAGCGGGAGAGATAACGAGCAGTACTTC.

This chain's CDR3 is CSVDVEGGQGDYGYTF. CDR3 nucleotides: TGCAGCGTTGATGTGGAAGGGGGACAGGGGGACTATGGCTACACCTTC. V is TRBV29-1 and J is TRBJ1-2, with 11 nucleotides matching TRBD1. In germline, CDR1 is SQVTM, CDR2 ANQGSEA. The CDR3 length is 16 residues. The V and J ends lost 3 bases and 3 bases, in that order; junction bases with no gene match: 9.

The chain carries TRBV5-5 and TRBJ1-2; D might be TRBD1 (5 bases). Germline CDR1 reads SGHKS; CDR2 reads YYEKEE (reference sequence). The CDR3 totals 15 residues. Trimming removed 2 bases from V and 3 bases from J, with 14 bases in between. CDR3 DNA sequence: TGTGCCAGCAGCTTTACGACAGCGCCCGACTATGGCTACACCTTC. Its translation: CASSFTTAPDYGYTF.

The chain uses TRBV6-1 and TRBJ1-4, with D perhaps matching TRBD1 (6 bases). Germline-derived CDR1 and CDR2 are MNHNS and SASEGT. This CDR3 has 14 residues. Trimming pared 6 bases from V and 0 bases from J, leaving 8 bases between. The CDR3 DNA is TGTGCCAGCAGGGACAGCGCAACTAATGAAAAACTGTTTTTT. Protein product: CASRDSATNEKLFF.

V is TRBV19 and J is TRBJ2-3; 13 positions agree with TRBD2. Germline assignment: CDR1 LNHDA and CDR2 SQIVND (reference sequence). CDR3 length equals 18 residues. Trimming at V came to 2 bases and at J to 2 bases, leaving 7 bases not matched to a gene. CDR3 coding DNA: TGTGCCAGTAGTATACGACTAGCGGGAGGAATGGACACAGATACGCAGTATTTT. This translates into CASSIRLAGGMDTDTQYF.

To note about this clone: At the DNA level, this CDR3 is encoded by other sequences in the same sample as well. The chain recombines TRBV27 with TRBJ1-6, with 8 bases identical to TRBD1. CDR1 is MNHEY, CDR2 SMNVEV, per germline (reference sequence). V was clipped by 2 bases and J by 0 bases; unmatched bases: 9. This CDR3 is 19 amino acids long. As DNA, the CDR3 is TGTGCCAGCAGTTTAATCCGACAGGGGCAGAGCTCCTATAATTCACCCCTCCACTTT. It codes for CASSLIRQGQSSYNSPLHF.

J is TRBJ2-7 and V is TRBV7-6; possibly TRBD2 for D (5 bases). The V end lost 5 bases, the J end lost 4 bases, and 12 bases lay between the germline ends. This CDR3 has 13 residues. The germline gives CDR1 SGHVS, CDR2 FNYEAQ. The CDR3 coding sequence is TGTGCCAGCAGCCGGACTGCGGAATACGAGCAGTACTTC. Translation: CASSRTAEYEQYF.

CDR3 amino acids: CASSEGLRYNEQFF. The CDR3 DNA sequence: TGTGCCAGCAGTGAGGGGCTCCGATACAATGAGCAGTTCTTC. The J gene is TRBJ2-1, the V gene TRBV6-1; maybe TRBD1 (5 bases). The germline V and J ends were trimmed by 3 bases and 4 bases, with 10 bases remaining between them. CDR1 and CDR2 (germline): MNHNS, SASEGT. This CDR3 is 14 amino acids long.

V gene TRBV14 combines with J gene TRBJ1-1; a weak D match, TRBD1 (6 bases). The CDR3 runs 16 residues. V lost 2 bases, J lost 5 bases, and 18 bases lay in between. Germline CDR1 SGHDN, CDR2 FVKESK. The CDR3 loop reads CASSQSPSGVRTEAFF. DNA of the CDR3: TGTGCCAGCAGCCAATCGCCTTCAGGGGTGAGAACTGAAGCTTTCTTT.

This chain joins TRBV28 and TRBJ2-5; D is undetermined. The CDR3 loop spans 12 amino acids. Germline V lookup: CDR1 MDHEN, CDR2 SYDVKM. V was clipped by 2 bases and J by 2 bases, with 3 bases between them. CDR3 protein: CASSLTQETQYF. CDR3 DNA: TGTGCCAGCAGTTTAACACAAGAGACCCAGTACTTC.

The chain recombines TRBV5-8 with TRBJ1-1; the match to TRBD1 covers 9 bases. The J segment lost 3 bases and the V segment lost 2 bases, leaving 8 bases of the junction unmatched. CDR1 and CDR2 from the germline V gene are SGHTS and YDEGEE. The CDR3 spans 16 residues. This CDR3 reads CASSLIPRDRDTEAFF. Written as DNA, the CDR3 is TGTGCCAGCAGCTTAATTCCCCGGGACAGGGACACTGAAGCTTTCTTT.